The sequence of this T cell receptor (beta chain) was determined in a study of T cells in Graves' hyperthyroidism and ophthalmopathy. TCR beta CDR3 regions were amplified from RNA transcripts. TCR CDR3 underwent first-round RT-PCR with the HTBI primer set. TCRdb reprocessed the multiplex PCR reads via MiXCR and lists one record per CDR3 protein. The repertoire holds hundreds of thousands of distinct CDR3 sequences, with roughly 15% as singletons. There are 15 residues in the CDR3. The germline CDR1 and CDR2 sequences are MNHEY and SVGAGI. V lost 2 bases and J lost 3; bases outside the gene matches: 5. This clonotype was observed many times. Its matching antigen is unknown. Findings and caveats of the study: Blood samples included most of the expanded thyroid clonotypes exceeding 0.001.

This TCR was sampled from a woman in her thirties or forties with Graves' ophthalmopathy. Sample: blood. The chain employs TRBV6-5 and TRBJ2-7; 9 bases are shared with TRBD2. CDR3 DNA: TGTGCCAGCAGTTACCCGGCTAGCGGGATCTACGAGCAGTACTTC. It encodes CASSYPASGIYEQYF.